A single sample gave rise to the 23 T cell receptor beta chains below, sequenced in a study of blood T cells in healthy people across ages. Together with a sample-barcoded 5' primer, a J-beta primer mix was included in a second PCR lasting about 6 to 11 cycles. TCRdb re-called the 5' RACE reads through MiXCR, storing one row per CDR3 protein. The data show 1.5 million to 2 million distinct CDR3 sequences, with about two fifths seen just once and under 25% held by the top ten. Specimen: blood. The receptors here all came from a human donor in good health.

V gene TRBV4-3 combines with J gene TRBJ2-1; 8 bases are shared with TRBD2. Germline V gene sequence: CDR1 LGHNA, CDR2 YSLEER. The CDR3 is 14 amino acids. V was pared by 5 bases and J by 5 bases, with 5 bases of the junction left unmatched. In DNA, the CDR3 is TGCGCCAGCAGCAGGAGTAGCGGGGACAATGAGCAGTTCTTC. Encoded protein: CASSRSSGDNEQFF.

The chain couples TRBV6-2 or TRBV6-3 to TRBJ1-2; perhaps TRBD1 as D (6 bases). CDR1 and CDR2 from the germline V gene are MNHEY and SVGEGT. Trimming took 6 bases from V and 0 from J, leaving 14 bases between them. This CDR3 is 15 amino acids long. As DNA, the CDR3 is TGTGCCAGCAGCAACTCGGGGGCAGCTAACTATGGCTACACCTTC. This encodes CASSNSGAANYGYTF.

This clonotype came up a few times. The rearrangement links TRBV27 to TRBJ2-4; 10 nucleotides line up with TRBD2. The CDR3 is 14 amino acids. From germline, CDR1 is MNHEY and CDR2 SMNVEV (reference sequence). V was pared by 7 bases and J by 6 bases, with 6 bases of the junction left unmatched. CDR3 in amino acids: CASTSGTSANIQYF. The CDR3 region has the DNA TGTGCCAGCACTTCCGGGACTAGCGCAAACATTCAGTACTTC.

This clonotype was detected a few times. V usage is TRBV7-2 and J usage is TRBJ1-2; no firm D call. CDR1 is SGHTA, CDR2 FQGNSA, per germline. The CDR3 runs 16 residues. V was pared by 5 bases and J by 2 bases, with 18 bases between. The CDR3 spells CASSPQSGQKNYGYTF. The CDR3 DNA reads as TGTGCCAGCAGCCCACAAAGCGGGCAAAAAAACTATGGCTACACCTTC. The full variable domain, its missing parts supplied by reference TRBV7-2 and TRBJ1-2, is GAGVSQSPSNKVTEKGKDVELRCDPISGHTALYWYRQSLGQGLEFLIYFQGNSAPDKSGLPSDRFSAERTGGSVSTLTIQRTQQEDSAVYLCASSPQSGQKNYGYTFGSGTRLTVV.

The chain employs TRBV5-5 and TRBJ2-1; TRBD1 matches at 8 bases. The CDR3 runs 15 residues. Germline-derived CDR1 and CDR2 are SGHKS and YYEKEE (reference sequence). V lost 4 bases, J lost 2 bases, and 5 bases stayed unmatched. The CDR3 DNA follows: TGTGCCAGCAGCCGAATGACAGGGGCCTACAATGAGCAGTTCTTC. This translates into CASSRMTGAYNEQFF. Full variable domain (rest looked up from reference TRBV5-5 and TRBJ2-1): DAGVTQSPTHLIKTRGQQVTLRCSPISGHKSVSWYQQVLGQGPQFIFQYYEKEERGRGNFPDRFSARQFPNYSSELNVNALLLGDSALYLCASSRMTGAYNEQFFGPGTRLTVL.

This chain joins TRBV20-1 and TRBJ1-2, with 7 bases fitting TRBD1. J was trimmed by 4 bases and V by 4 bases; bases with no gene match: 6. The V gene's germline CDR1 is DFQATT and CDR2 SNEGSKA (reference sequence). The CDR3 extends over 13 amino acids. This CDR3 reads CSATTGQTYGYTF. CDR3 in DNA: TGCAGTGCTACTACGGGACAGACCTATGGCTACACCTTC.

This clonotype showed up many times. This chain connects TRBV20-1 to TRBJ1-5; no reliable D call. There are 14 residues in the CDR3. The V end was cut by 2 bases, the J end by 5 bases, with 13 bases between. Germline lookup yields CDR1 DFQATT and CDR2 SNEGSKA (reference sequence). The CDR3: CSARWGMSDQPQHF. CDR3 in DNA: TGCAGTGCTAGATGGGGTATGAGCGATCAGCCCCAGCATTTT.

This clonotype was recorded a few times. The V call is TRBV12-3 or TRBV12-4, the J call TRBJ1-4; D gene ambiguous. The V end lost 4 bases, the J end lost 5 bases, and 11 bases lay between the germline ends. The CDR3 is 14 residues long. Here the CDR3 reads CASSSYRYNEKLFF. Written as DNA, the CDR3 is TGTGCCAGCAGTTCATACAGATACAATGAAAAACTGTTTTTT.

J is TRBJ2-5 and V is TRBV7-2; 11 nucleotides agree with TRBD1. The CDR3 loop spans 15 amino acids. Germline CDR1 and CDR2: SGHTA and FQGNSA. V dropped 5 bases and J dropped 5; count of bases not matched to a gene: 7. The CDR3 coding sequence is TGTGCCAGCAGCCTGTTGGGACAGGGGGAGGAGACCCAGTACTTC. This codes for CASSLLGQGEETQYF. The complete variable domain, with remaining parts taken from reference TRBV7-2 and TRBJ2-5, reads GAGVSQSPSNKVTEKGKDVELRCDPISGHTALYWYRQSLGQGLEFLIYFQGNSAPDKSGLPSDRFSAERTGGSVSTLTIQRTQQEDSAVYLCASSLLGQGEETQYFGPGTRLLVL.

The rearrangement links TRBV28 to TRBJ1-4, with D hard to call. Trimming took 2 bases from V and 7 from J, leaving 8 bases between them. The CDR3 has 13 residues. Germline CDR1 MDHEN, CDR2 SYDVKM. Here the CDR3 reads CASSLIGFEKLFF. In DNA, the CDR3 is TGTGCCAGCAGTTTAATTGGGTTTGAAAAACTGTTTTTT. The entire variable domain, with the rest obtained from reference TRBV28 and TRBJ1-4, is as follows: DVKVTQSSRYLVKRTGEKVFLECVQDMDHENMFWYRQDPGLGLRLIYFSYDVKMKEKGDIPEGYSVSREKKERFSLILESASTNQTSMYLCASSLIGFEKLFFGSGTQLSVL.

The chain carries TRBV2 and TRBJ2-3; TRBD2 aligns across 14 bases. Looked up from germline, CDR1 is SNHLY and CDR2 is FYNNEI. The CDR3 spans 17 residues. The V segment lost 6 bases and the J segment 1 base; nucleotides outside the gene matches: 6. The CDR3 loop reads CASRDPGLAGGTDTQYF. CDR3 bases: TGTGCCAGCAGGGACCCGGGACTAGCGGGGGGCACAGATACGCAGTATTTT.

This rearrangement joins TRBV6-4 to TRBJ1-1, with unresolved D. The CDR3 length is 14 residues. Germline V gene sequence: CDR1 MRHNA, CDR2 SNTAGT. Trimming removed 5 bases at V and 3 bases at J, with 13 bases between. CDR3 sequence (DNA): TGTGCCAGCAGTATAGGGCCGGAGGACACTGAAGCTTTCTTT. It yields the protein CASSIGPEDTEAFF.

V and J are TRBV5-1 and TRBJ1-4, with D perhaps TRBD1 (5 bases). The V end was cut by 3 bases, the J end by 5 bases, with 17 bases between. The germline CDR1 and CDR2 sequences are SGHRS and YFSETQ. This CDR3 region has 16 residues. CDR3 amino acids: CASSYQGLSPNEKLFF. CDR3 in DNA: TGCGCCAGCAGCTACCAGGGACTTTCACCGAATGAAAAACTGTTTTTT.

The chain joins TRBV7-2 to TRBJ2-1; the D call may be TRBD1 or TRBD2 (5 bases each). The V end was cut by 1 base, the J end by 7 bases, with 17 bases between. The CDR3 is 16 residues long. The germline V gene encodes CDR1 SGHTA and CDR2 FQGNSA. The CDR3 loop is CASSLVVGASRNEQFF. For the CDR3, the DNA is TGTGCCAGCAGCTTAGTGGTTGGGGCTAGCCGGAATGAGCAGTTCTTC. Full variable domain (rest looked up from reference TRBV7-2 and TRBJ2-1): GAGVSQSPSNKVTEKGKDVELRCDPISGHTALYWYRQSLGQGLEFLIYFQGNSAPDKSGLPSDRFSAERTGGSVSTLTIQRTQQEDSAVYLCASSLVVGASRNEQFFGPGTRLTVL.

This chain uses TRBV2 with TRBJ2-5, with TRBD2 identical over 7 bases. This CDR3 is 10 amino acids long. The V segment lost 5 bases and the J segment 11 bases; nucleotides outside the gene matches: 2. Looked up from germline, CDR1 is SNHLY and CDR2 is FYNNEI. The CDR3 loop reads CASSWREQYF. The CDR3 nucleotides are TGTGCCAGCAGTTGGCGGGAGCAGTACTTC.

The table lists this clonotype with a few counts. The chain combines TRBV20-1 with TRBJ1-4; no firm D call. V lost 3 bases, J lost 3 bases, and 8 bases lay in between. The CDR3 contains 13 residues. The germline V gene encodes CDR1 DFQATT and CDR2 SNEGSKA (reference sequence). This CDR3 is CSASPPPNEKLFF. DNA for the CDR3: TGCAGTGCTAGCCCCCCACCTAATGAAAAACTGTTTTTT.

The CDR3 protein is CASSMGQGMGQPQHF. DNA for the CDR3: TGTGCCAGCAGTATGGGACAGGGTATGGGTCAGCCCCAGCATTTT. This chain joins TRBV12-3 or TRBV12-4 and TRBJ1-5; 9 bases are a match to TRBD1. CDR3 length equals 15 residues. V was clipped by 5 bases and J by 6 bases; unmatched bases: 8.

The chain combines TRBV6-6 with TRBJ1-1; D remains ambiguous. Deletions cut 7 bases from V and 5 bases from J, with 11 bases between. Looked up from germline, CDR1 is MNHNY and CDR2 is SVGAGI (reference sequence). The CDR3 has 12 amino acids. The CDR3 sequence: CASTAVVTEAFF. The CDR3 DNA follows: TGTGCCAGCACCGCCGTGGTTACTGAAGCTTTCTTT.

This chain connects TRBV7-2 to TRBJ2-5; 8 nucleotides agree with TRBD2. The CDR3 totals 16 residues. V shed 5 bases and J 5 bases; nucleotides not matched to a gene: 13. Germline CDR1 SGHTA, CDR2 FQGNSA. CDR3 sequence: CASSQVVAGPEETQYF. The CDR3 DNA reads TGTGCCAGCAGCCAGGTGGTAGCGGGGCCGGAGGAGACCCAGTACTTC.

V usage is TRBV28 and J usage is TRBJ2-5; D gene uncertain. Germline values: CDR1 MDHEN, CDR2 SYDVKM. V lost 6 bases to trimming and J lost 0 bases, with 8 bases between them. The CDR3 length is 13 residues. As DNA, the CDR3 is TGTGCCAGCAGGTGGACGCACCAAGAGACCCAGTACTTC. This encodes CASRWTHQETQYF. Based on the CDR3 plus reference TRBV28 and TRBJ2-5, the full variable domain is DVKVTQSSRYLVKRTGEKVFLECVQDMDHENMFWYRQDPGLGLRLIYFSYDVKMKEKGDIPEGYSVSREKKERFSLILESASTNQTSMYLCASRWTHQETQYFGPGTRLLVL.

This clonotype is a singleton in its sample. V gene TRBV28 combines with J gene TRBJ1-1, with 8 bases lining up with TRBD1. The CDR3 sequence is 16 residues long. V gave up 10 bases and J gave up 2 bases; unmatched junction bases: 15. CDR1 and CDR2 (germline): MDHEN, SYDVKM. The CDR3 DNA reads TGTGCCATTTCGATGGCCGGACAGGGAATCAACACTGAAGCTTTCTTT. Protein: CAISMAGQGINTEAFF. Full variable domain (rest looked up from reference TRBV28 and TRBJ1-1): DVKVTQSSRYLVKRTGEKVFLECVQDMDHENMFWYRQDPGLGLRLIYFSYDVKMKEKGDIPEGYSVSREKKERFSLILESASTNQTSMYLCAISMAGQGINTEAFFGQGTRLTVV.

As for this clonotype: This clone may be a read error of a much larger clone one base away. V is TRBV4-3 and J is TRBJ2-4; 11 bases align to TRBD2. The germline V gene has CDR1 LGHNA and CDR2 YSLEER. V shed 4 bases and J 15 bases; nucleotides not matched to a gene: 17. CDR3 length equals 16 residues. CDR3 protein: CASSLWDSGGANERYF. As DNA, the CDR3 is TGCGCCAGCAGCCTTTGGGATAGCGGGGGGGCCAACGAGCGGTACTTC.

J is TRBJ2-3 and V is TRBV29-1; D possibly corresponds to TRBD2 (6 bases). This CDR3 has 16 amino acids. CDR1 is SQVTM, CDR2 ANQGSEA, per germline. Trimming left V 0 bases short and J 0 bases short, with 13 bases between. The CDR3 DNA is TGCAGCGTTGAAGATCTGGGGGGTTCTAGCACAGATACGCAGTATTTT. This translates into CSVEDLGGSSTDTQYF.